Listed below are T cell receptor beta chains from one sample, sequenced in a study of long-term antiretroviral therapy in people with HIV. Data came from immunoSEQ multiplex PCR; TCRdb stores just in-frame clones and leaves some out. The sample lists around 24,000 clones; roughly four fifths were seen once. The starting material was unsorted PBMCs, obtained 0.4 years after starting antiretroviral therapy. The receptors were gathered from a man over 45 with HIV. Both conserved end residues are part of each CDR3. D genes are given only for firm matches. The size of a clone is reported for some rows only, either as once, few or many, or as a class for expanded clones.

len | abundance | j_gene | d_gene | v_gene | CDR3aa | CDR3nt
16 | NA | TRBJ2-1 | TRBD2 | TRBV5-6 | CASSWMTSGAYNEQFF | TGTGCCAGCAGCTGGATGACTAGCGGGGCCTACAATGAGCAGTTCTTC
15 | NA | TRBJ2-1 | TRBD2 | TRBV2 | CASSDSGGHYNEQFF | TGTGCCAGCAGTGATAGCGGGGGTCACTACAATGAGCAGTTCTTC
13 | NA | TRBJ2-1 | NA | TRBV28 | CASSLTPTYEQFF | TGTGCCAGCAGTTTAACCCCGACTTACGAGCAGTTCTTC
14 | NA | TRBJ2-2 | NA | TRBV18 | CASSPDLTTGELFF | TGTGCCAGCTCACCGGACTTGACCACCGGGGAGCTGTTTTTT
14 | few | TRBJ2-7 | NA | TRBV27 | CASSRRGYSYEQYF | TGTGCCAGCAGTCGCAGGGGTTACTCCTACGAGCAGTACTTC
15 | NA | TRBJ2-7 | NA | TRBV6-5 | CASSYMATGDYEQYF | TGTGCCAGCAGTTACATGGCGACCGGGGACTACGAGCAGTACTTC
16 | NA | TRBJ2-1 | TRBD1 | TRBV5-4 | CASSVGVGQGLDEQFF | TGTGCCAGCAGCGTAGGGGTGGGACAGGGCCTAGATGAGCAGTTCTTC
12 | few | TRBJ1-1 | NA | TRBV30 | CAWSAPNTEAFF | TGTGCCTGGAGTGCTCCGAACACTGAAGCTTTCTTT
16 | NA | TRBJ2-7 | NA | TRBV7-9 | CASSHPRSRGAYEQYF | TGTGCCAGCAGCCACCCGAGGAGCAGGGGCGCCTACGAGCAGTACTTC
16 | NA | TRBJ1-2 | NA | TRBV18 | CASSPSLTEANYGYTF | TGTGCCAGCTCACCGTCGCTGACAGAAGCTAACTATGGCTACACCTTC
12 | NA | TRBJ1-2 | TRBD1 | TRBV27 | CAARDSASGYTF | TGTGCCGCCCGGGACAGCGCTTCCGGCTACACCTTC
15 | NA | TRBJ2-7 | TRBD2 | TRBV5-1 | CASSVSGGIGYEQYF | TGCGCCAGCAGCGTTAGCGGGGGGATCGGCTACGAGCAGTACTTC
16 | NA | TRBJ2-3 | TRBD2 | TRBV7-2 | CASSPRLAGAADTQYF | TGTGCCAGCAGCCCGCGACTAGCGGGGGCAGCAGATACGCAGTATTTT
14 | NA | TRBJ2-1 | NA | TRBV7-2 | CASSLGTLGNEQFF | TGTGCCAGCAGCTTAGGGACACTAGGTAATGAGCAGTTCTTC
16 | NA | TRBJ1-1 | TRBD1 | TRBV5-1 | CASSPGQGNMNTEAFF | TGCGCCAGCAGCCCGGGACAGGGGAACATGAACACTGAAGCTTTCTTT
15 | NA | TRBJ1-1 | NA | TRBV18 | CASSLGRAVDTEAFF | TGTGCCAGCTCGCTGGGCAGAGCGGTCGACACTGAAGCTTTCTTT
14 | NA | TRBJ1-4 | TRBD1 | TRBV30 | CAWGSGTGHEKLFF | TGTGCCTGGGGTTCCGGGACAGGGCACGAAAAACTGTTTTTT
13 | once | TRBJ2-3 | TRBD1 | TRBV9 | CASSRDSQDTQYF | TGTGCCAGCAGCCGGGACAGCCAAGATACGCAGTATTTT
13 | NA | TRBJ2-5 | NA | TRBV11-1 | CASTPPQQETQYF | TGTGCCAGCACCCCCCCTCAGCAAGAGACCCAGTACTTC
13 | NA | TRBJ1-1 | TRBD1 | TRBV28 | CASSAGGNTEAFF | TGTGCCAGCAGCGCAGGGGGGAACACTGAAGCTTTCTTT
15 | NA | TRBJ1-1 | NA | TRBV18 | CASSPPSRVNTEAFF | TGTGCCAGCTCACCACCGAGTAGGGTGAACACTGAAGCTTTCTTT
14 | NA | TRBJ1-1 | TRBD1 | TRBV18 | CASSWDRQNTEAFF | TGTGCCAGCTCGTGGGACAGACAGAACACTGAAGCTTTCTTT
16 | NA | TRBJ2-1 | NA | TRBV21-1 | CASSKRGIPRINEQFF | TGTGCCAGCAGCAAAAGGGGAATTCCCCGCATAAATGAGCAGTTCTTC
12 | NA | TRBJ2-7 | NA | TRBV30 | CAWANRAYEQYF | TGTGCCTGGGCAAACAGGGCGTACGAGCAGTACTTC
15 | NA | TRBJ1-5 | TRBD1 | TRBV6-1 | CASTSLTGARQPQHF | TGTGCCAGCACCTCCCTGACAGGGGCTCGACAGCCCCAGCATTTT
15 | NA | TRBJ1-1 | NA | TRBV4-2 | CASSQSLLEWEEAFF | TGTGCCAGCAGCCAGAGCCTCCTGGAATGGGAGGAAGCTTTCTTT
15 | once | TRBJ2-1 | NA | TRBV4-3 | CASSQAWAVYNEQFF | TGCGCCAGCAGCCAAGCTTGGGCAGTGTACAATGAGCAGTTCTTC
15 | few | TRBJ2-2 | NA | TRBV7-9 | CASSLKSGGQGELFF | TGTGCCAGCAGCTTAAAAAGCGGGGGACAGGGGGAGCTGTTTTTT
12 | NA | TRBJ2-7 | NA | TRBV29-1 | CSVEEEGYEQYF | TGCAGCGTTGAAGAGGAAGGCTACGAGCAGTACTTC
17 | NA | TRBJ2-1 | TRBD2 | TRBV30 | CAQETSGLAGGSNEQFF | TGTGCCCAGGAAACCTCGGGACTAGCGGGGGGTTCAAATGAGCAGTTCTTC
16 | NA | TRBJ1-4 | NA | TRBV5-1 | CASSFWARESNEKLFF | TGCGCCAGCAGCTTCTGGGCTAGGGAATCTAATGAAAAACTGTTTTTT
15 | few | TRBJ1-1 | TRBD1 | TRBV5-4 | CASSLYSTGAGGAFF | TGTGCCAGCAGCTTGTATTCGACAGGGGCGGGAGGAGCTTTCTTT
15 | NA | TRBJ2-3 | NA | TRBV6-5 | CASSYSPGGTDTQYF | TGTGCCAGCAGTTACTCGCCCGGGGGCACAGATACGCAGTATTTT
15 | NA | TRBJ1-1 | TRBD1 | TRBV5-4 | CASSQSRQGHTEAFF | TGTGCCAGCAGCCAAAGTCGACAGGGCCACACTGAAGCTTTCTTT
14 | NA | TRBJ1-1 | TRBD1 | TRBV6-6 | CASIDQGVVTEAFF | TGTGCCAGCATAGACCAGGGGGTCGTTACTGAAGCTTTCTTT
15 | NA | TRBJ2-6 | NA | TRBV23-1 | CASMRSSSGANVLTF | TGCGCCAGCATGAGGTCAAGCTCTGGGGCCAACGTCCTGACTTTC
16 | few | TRBJ2-7 | TRBD2 | TRBV2 | CASSAGAWGGSYEQYF | TGTGCCAGCAGTGCAGGCGCCTGGGGGGGTTCCTACGAGCAGTACTTC
12 | NA | TRBJ2-7 | NA | TRBV7-2 | CASSPLGYEQYF | TGTGCCAGCAGCCCCCTGGGCTACGAGCAGTACTTC
14 | NA | TRBJ1-1 | NA | TRBV18 | CASSPGQTNTEAFF | TGTGCCAGCTCACCGGGACAAACGAACACTGAAGCTTTCTTT
16 | NA | TRBJ1-4 | NA | TRBV5-6 | CASSLFILGTNEKLFF | TGTGCCAGCAGCTTGTTTATTCTGGGGACGAATGAAAAACTGTTTTTT
14 | NA | TRBJ2-5 | NA | TRBV5-1 | CASSSTGSGETQYF | TGCGCCAGCAGCTCAACAGGGAGCGGGGAGACCCAGTACTTC
15 | NA | TRBJ1-1 | NA | TRBV5-1 | CASSLGGGRNTEAFF | TGCGCCAGCAGCTTGGGCGGGGGGAGGAACACTGAAGCTTTCTTT
14 | once | TRBJ2-5 | NA | TRBV7-2 | CASSTRGGDRVQYF | TGTGCCAGCAGCACGCGAGGGGGGGATAGGGTCCAGTACTTC
14 | NA | TRBJ1-6 | TRBD1 | TRBV19 | CASSDRVRNSPLHF | TGTGCCAGTAGTGACAGGGTTCGCAATTCACCCCTCCACTTT
13 | NA | TRBJ1-6 | NA | TRBV7-9 | CASSLGGASPLHF | TGTGCCAGCAGCTTAGGGGGTGCATCACCCCTCCACTTT
14 | NA | TRBJ2-7 | NA | TRBV6-5 | CASTKPGPPYEQYF | TGTGCCAGCACTAAACCGGGGCCTCCCTACGAGCAGTACTTC
13 | NA | TRBJ1-1 | NA | TRBV6-5 | CASSSTGPTEAFF | TGTGCCAGCAGTTCAACAGGGCCCACTGAAGCTTTCTTT
18 | NA | TRBJ1-5 | TRBD1 | TRBV7-2 | CASSLAFDRAGSNQPQHF | TGTGCCAGCAGCTTAGCCTTTGACAGGGCGGGTAGCAATCAGCCCCAGCATTTT
15 | NA | TRBJ1-5 | NA | TRBV7-2 | CASSFWEGIGQPQHF | TGTGCCAGCAGCTTCTGGGAAGGGATCGGGCAGCCCCAGCATTTT
12 | NA | TRBJ2-5 | NA | TRBV5-1 | CASSVSSETQYF | TGCGCCAGCAGCGTGTCAAGTGAGACCCAGTACTTC
14 | few | TRBJ2-7 | NA | TRBV7-9 | CASSMTGTSYEQYF | TGTGCCAGCAGTATGACAGGGACTTCCTACGAGCAGTACTTC
18 | NA | TRBJ2-7 | NA | TRBV18 | CASSPIQPFLSLGHEQYF | TGTGCCAGCTCACCAATCCAACCTTTCCTTTCTTTGGGCCACGAGCAGTACTTC
15 | NA | TRBJ1-2 | NA | TRBV7-2 | CASSPDEGTGYGYTF | TGTGCCAGCAGCCCTGATGAGGGGACTGGCTATGGCTACACCTTC